These 27 T cell receptor beta chains were sequenced from one sample in a study of OX40 agonist ivuxolimab in advanced cancers. Data came from immunoSEQ multiplex PCR; TCRdb stores just in-frame clones and leaves some out. The sample consists of some 48,000 clones, 75% to 80% of them appearing once. The material sequenced was CD4+ or CD8+ T cells sorted from blood, taken in a trial of the OX40 agonist ivuxolimab. The receptors derive from an adult with an advanced solid tumor such as melanoma, head and neck, liver or kidney cancer.

This chain links TRBV2 with TRBJ2-1, with unresolved D. Looked up from germline, CDR1 is SNHLY and CDR2 is FYNNEI. This CDR3 is built from 14 residues. Trimming stripped 5 bases from V and 0 bases from J, with 8 bases between. The DNA for the CDR3 is TGTGCCAGCAGTATAGACCTCTCCTACAATGAGCAGTTCTTC. Its translation is CASSIDLSYNEQFF. Based on the CDR3 plus reference TRBV2 and TRBJ2-1, the full variable domain is EPEVTQTPSHQVTQMGQEVILRCVPISNHLYFYWYRQILGQKVEFLVSFYNNEISEKSEIFDDQFSVERPDGSNFTLKIRSTKLEDSAMYFCASSIDLSYNEQFFGPGTRLTVL.

This chain joins TRBV14 and TRBJ1-1, with TRBD1 matching over 8 bases. V gave up 0 bases and J gave up 1 base; unmatched junction bases: 4. The V gene's germline CDR1 is SGHDN and CDR2 FVKESK. The CDR3 has 16 residues. The DNA for the CDR3 is TGTGCCAGCAGCCAAGATCTCGGACAGGGGAACACTGAAGCTTTCTTT. It translates to CASSQDLGQGNTEAFF. The variable domain in full, completed from reference TRBV14 and TRBJ1-1, reads EAGVTQFPSHSVIEKGQTVTLRCDPISGHDNLYWYRRVMGKEIKFLLHFVKESKQDESGMPNNRFLAERTGGTYSTLKVQPAELEDSGVYFCASSQDLGQGNTEAFFGQGTRLTVV.

This clone was counted between two and nine times. CDR3 sequence reads: CASSESEAGFTDTQYF. The CDR3 DNA sequence: TGTGCCAGCAGTGAATCAGAAGCGGGATTCACAGATACGCAGTATTTT. The chain has TRBV25-1 and TRBJ2-3, with 7 bases that match TRBD2. Germline assignment: CDR1 MGHDK and CDR2 SYGVNS. V trimming: 1 base; J trimming: 2 bases; junction bases outside the gene matches: 6. This CDR3 region has 16 residues.

The rearrangement joins TRBV10-3 to TRBJ2-1; possibly TRBD1 for D (5 bases). Trimming stripped 3 bases from V and 5 bases from J, with 8 bases between. CDR1 is ENHRY and CDR2 is SYGVKD in the germline V gene. The CDR3 is 13 amino acids. Here the CDR3 reads CAISEDRHNEQFF. CDR3 coding DNA: TGTGCCATCAGTGAAGACAGACACAATGAGCAGTTCTTC.

V and J are TRBV18 and TRBJ2-3; 14 nucleotides match TRBD2. J was trimmed by 4 bases and V by 4 bases; bases with no gene match: 4. The length of the CDR3 is 16 residues. Germline V lookup: CDR1 KGHSH, CDR2 LQKENI. The CDR3 loop reads CASSRGTSGSADTQYF. Written as DNA, the CDR3 is TGTGCCAGCTCACGGGGGACTAGCGGGAGTGCAGATACGCAGTATTTT.

The CDR3 spells CASSALDREYTF. The DNA of the CDR3 is TGTGCCAGCAGCGCCCTTGACAGGGAATACACCTTC. The rearrangement links TRBV9 to TRBJ1-2, with 7 bases matching TRBD1. CDR3 size: 12 residues. Germline V gene lookup returns CDR1 SGDLS and CDR2 YYNGEE. V lost 3 bases to trimming and J lost 11 bases; unmatched junction nucleotides: 7. Complete variable domain (other parts from reference TRBV9 and TRBJ1-2): DSGVTQTPKHLITATGQRVTLRCSPRSGDLSVYWYQQSLDQGLQFLIQYYNGEERAKGNILERFSAQQFPDLHSELNLSSLELGDSALYFCASSALDREYTFGSGTRLTVV.

This clone occurred once. The chain combines TRBV13 with TRBJ2-1; 7 nucleotides line up with TRBD1. Germline CDR1 reads PRHDT; CDR2 reads FYEKMQ (reference sequence). This CDR3 has 14 residues. Losses at the gene ends were 7 bases for V and 6 bases for J; bases not matched to a gene: 9. As DNA, the CDR3 is TGTGCCAGCACCGACGACAGGGTGGGCAATGAGCAGTTCTTC. Its protein is CASTDDRVGNEQFF. Drawing the rest from reference TRBV13 and TRBJ2-1, the complete variable domain is AAGVIQSPRHLIKEKRETATLKCYPIPRHDTVYWYQQGPGQDPQFLISFYEKMQSDKGSIPDRFSAQQFSDYHSELNMSSLELGDSALYFCASTDDRVGNEQFFGPGTRLTVL.

This clone was seen a single time. The chain carries TRBV18 and TRBJ2-7; D might be TRBD2 (6 bases). This CDR3 is 14 amino acids long. Trimming cost V 3 bases and J 7 bases, with 16 bases left between them. Germline V gene data show CDR1 as KGHSH and CDR2 as LQKENI. CDR3 DNA sequence: TGTGCCAGCTCACCGACCGCCCGGCGGGAAGAGCAGTACTTC. This encodes CASSPTARREEQYF.

The gene calls are TRBV5-1 and TRBJ2-3, with 12 bases aligning to TRBD2. V lost 4 bases, J lost 0 bases, and 3 bases stayed unmatched. Germline lookup yields CDR1 SGHRS and CDR2 YFSETQ. This CDR3 comprises 16 residues. The CDR3 region is CASSPGLAGSTDTQYF. The CDR3 region has the DNA TGCGCCAGCAGCCCCGGACTAGCGGGGAGCACAGATACGCAGTATTTT.

The chain is built from TRBV15 and TRBJ2-2; no clear D gene. The CDR3 runs to 14 residues. V was pared by 0 bases and J by 5 bases, with 7 bases between. Germline V lookup: CDR1 LNHNV, CDR2 YYDKDF (reference sequence). The CDR3 region has the DNA TGTGCCACCAGCAGAGATCCCATAACCGGGGAGCTGTTTTTT. Protein: CATSRDPITGELFF.

A single count supports this clone. The J gene is TRBJ1-3, the V gene TRBV11-2; TRBD1 is a possible D gene (6 bases). Germline CDR1 is SGHAT and CDR2 is FQNNGV. V lost 3 bases, J lost 4 bases, and 16 bases lay in between. The CDR3 totals 16 residues. DNA for the CDR3: TGTGCCAGCAGCTTTACCCCGGACAGAAAAGGAAACACCATATATTTT. Translated, it gives CASSFTPDRKGNTIYF.

This chain connects TRBV6-5 to TRBJ1-1, with a possible D match to TRBD1 (5 bases). This CDR3 spans 13 amino acids. Per germline, CDR1 MNHEY and CDR2 SVGAGI. Trimming left V 5 bases short and J 1 base short, with 8 bases between. The CDR3 spells CASSLTANTEAFF. The CDR3 DNA reads as TGTGCCAGCAGTCTGACAGCGAACACTGAAGCTTTCTTT.

The chain is built from TRBV6-5 and TRBJ1-6, with no clear D. The CDR3 extends over 15 amino acids. V gave up 2 bases and J gave up 5 bases, with 10 bases separating them. Germline CDR1 reads MNHEY; CDR2 reads SVGAGI. The CDR3 reads CASSYEGFHNSPLHF. CDR3 coding DNA: TGTGCCAGCAGTTACGAGGGTTTCCATAATTCACCCCTCCACTTT.

The rearrangement links TRBV10-1 to TRBJ2-1; 8 bases align to TRBD2. Germline CDR1 is WNHNN and CDR2 is SYGVQD (reference sequence). V lost 3 bases, J lost 8 bases, and 6 bases stayed unmatched. The CDR3 runs to 14 residues. The CDR3 coding sequence is TGCGCCAGCAGTGACCTACAGCGGGAGTATGAGCAGTTCTTC. Its translation is CASSDLQREYEQFF.

V is TRBV10-3 and J is TRBJ1-2; 7 nucleotides align to TRBD1. V gave up 6 bases and J gave up 1 base; unmatched junction bases: 5. Germline CDR1 and CDR2: ENHRY and SYGVKD. The CDR3 runs 14 residues. CDR3 in DNA: TGTGCCATCAGGAGACAGGGCGGTAACTATGGCTACACCTTC. Protein: CAIRRQGGNYGYTF.

This chain connects TRBV7-8 to TRBJ1-1; D unclear. The germline V gene encodes CDR1 SGHVS and CDR2 FQNEAQ. The ends were cut back, 2 bases at V and 3 bases at J, with 16 bases in the middle. This CDR3 contains 16 residues. The CDR3 sequence is CASSLRFWEGDTEAFF. The CDR3 coding sequence is TGTGCCAGCAGCTTAAGGTTTTGGGAAGGCGACACTGAAGCTTTCTTT.

J is TRBJ2-5 and V is TRBV2; D possibly corresponds to TRBD2 (5 bases). Germline values: CDR1 SNHLY, CDR2 FYNNEI. V shed 5 bases and J shed 4 bases, with 20 bases lying between them. This CDR3 comprises 16 residues. The CDR3 bases are TGTGCCAGCAGTCGAAGGCCTCTTGACGGAGGAGAGACCCAGTACTTC. Encoded protein: CASSRRPLDGGETQYF.

The chain recombines TRBV7-9 with TRBJ1-2, with D possibly matching TRBD1 (5 bases). The CDR3 runs 14 residues. With 4 bases removed from V and 8 bases from J, the gap between germline ends came to 17 bases. Germline assignment: CDR1 SEHNR and CDR2 FQNEAQ (reference sequence). CDR3 region: CASSSRDVLGGYTF. In DNA form, the CDR3 reads TGTGCCAGCAGCTCGCGGGACGTTTTGGGGGGCTACACCTTC. Full variable domain (missing parts from reference TRBV7-9 and TRBJ1-2): DTGVSQNPRHKITKRGQNVTFRCDPISEHNRLYWYRQTLGQGPEFLTYFQNEAQLEKSRLLSDRFSAERPKGSFSTLEIQRTEQGDSAMYLCASSSRDVLGGYTFGSGTRLTVV.

The CDR3 region has the DNA TGCAGCGGGGCGGACAGGTCTAACTATGGCTACACCTTC. This sequence encodes CSGADRSNYGYTF. The rearrangement links TRBV29-1 to TRBJ1-2; 7 bases are shared with TRBD1. Per germline, CDR1 SQVTM and CDR2 ANQGSEA. CDR3 length: 13 amino acids. Losses at the gene ends were 7 bases for V and 0 bases for J; bases not matched to a gene: 5.

The chain carries TRBV5-1 and TRBJ2-5, with 7 bases that match TRBD2. V trimming: 3 bases; J trimming: 5 bases; junction bases outside the gene matches: 7. The CDR3 contains 14 residues. Germline CDR1 reads SGHRS; CDR2 reads YFSETQ. CDR3: CASSSPDGGETQYF. The DNA of the CDR3 is TGCGCCAGCAGCTCCCCGGACGGGGGGGAGACCCAGTACTTC.

This chain uses TRBV19 with TRBJ2-7, with 7 bases fitting TRBD1. This CDR3 contains 13 residues. V lost 10 bases, J lost 6 bases, and 12 bases stayed unmatched. Germline V CDR1 and CDR2: LNHDA, SQIVND (reference sequence). The CDR3 sequence is CATHPSGGGEQYF. CDR3 DNA sequence: TGTGCCACTCACCCGTCAGGGGGTGGCGAGCAGTACTTC. Together with reference TRBV19 and TRBJ2-7, the CDR3 gives the full variable domain: DGGITQSPKYLFRKEGQNVTLSCEQNLNHDAMYWYRQDPGQGLRLIYYSQIVNDFQKGDIAEGYSVSREKKESFPLTVTSAQKNPTAFYLCATHPSGGGEQYFGPGTRLTVT.

V usage is TRBV11-2 and J usage is TRBJ1-3; D uncertain. This CDR3 comprises 15 residues. V was trimmed by 5 bases and J by 1 base, leaving 12 bases between them. Germline CDR1 reads SGHAT; CDR2 reads FQNNGV. Written as DNA, the CDR3 is TGTGCCAGCAGCCCGTCCGGGTCGTCTGGAAACACCATATATTTT. Translation: CASSPSGSSGNTIYF.

The chain joins TRBV6-5 to TRBJ2-6, with D perhaps matching TRBD1 (6 bases). V lost 6 bases and J lost 2, with 11 bases in between. This CDR3 is 15 amino acids long. Germline CDR1 is MNHEY and CDR2 is SVGAGI. CDR3 sequence reads: CASSAEGAGANVLTF. The CDR3 DNA is TGTGCCAGCAGCGCCGAGGGGGCTGGGGCCAACGTCCTGACTTTC.

The chain employs TRBV5-5 and TRBJ1-5; D may be TRBD1 (6 bases). V was cut by 0 bases and J by 7 bases, with 11 bases left in between. The CDR3 length is 14 residues. Germline assignment: CDR1 SGHKS and CDR2 YYEKEE (reference sequence). As DNA, the CDR3 is TGTGCCAGCAGCTTGGCCGGCAGGGGCCAGCCCCAGCATTTT. Residues: CASSLAGRGQPQHF.

The chain links TRBV4-1 to TRBJ1-2, with 7 bases fitting TRBD1. CDR3 length: 15 residues. The germline gives CDR1 MGHRA, CDR2 YSYEKL. The J segment lost 2 bases and the V segment lost 2 bases, leaving 5 bases of the junction unmatched. This CDR3 is CASSQIPTGNYGYTF. In DNA, the CDR3 is TGCGCCAGCAGCCAAATACCGACAGGGAACTATGGCTACACCTTC.

The J gene is TRBJ2-3, the V gene TRBV14; D not certain. With 5 bases removed from V and 0 bases from J, the gap between germline ends came to 6 bases. Germline CDR1 is SGHDN and CDR2 is FVKESK. CDR3 length equals 13 residues. The DNA for the CDR3 is TGTGCCAGCAGCTCCCTTAGCACAGATACGCAGTATTTT. This translates into CASSSLSTDTQYF.

Note on this clone: The same CDR3 is also encoded by other DNA sequences in this sample. The rearrangement joins TRBV5-1 to TRBJ2-5, with 13 bases lining up with TRBD2. The CDR3 has 15 amino acids. After removal of 4 bases from V and 5 bases from J, the junction contained 5 bases not matched to a gene. Germline V lookup: CDR1 SGHRS, CDR2 YFSETQ. The CDR3 nucleotides read TGCGCCAGCAGCGGACTAGCGGGAGCCCGCGAGACCCAGTACTTC. Protein sequence: CASSGLAGARETQYF.